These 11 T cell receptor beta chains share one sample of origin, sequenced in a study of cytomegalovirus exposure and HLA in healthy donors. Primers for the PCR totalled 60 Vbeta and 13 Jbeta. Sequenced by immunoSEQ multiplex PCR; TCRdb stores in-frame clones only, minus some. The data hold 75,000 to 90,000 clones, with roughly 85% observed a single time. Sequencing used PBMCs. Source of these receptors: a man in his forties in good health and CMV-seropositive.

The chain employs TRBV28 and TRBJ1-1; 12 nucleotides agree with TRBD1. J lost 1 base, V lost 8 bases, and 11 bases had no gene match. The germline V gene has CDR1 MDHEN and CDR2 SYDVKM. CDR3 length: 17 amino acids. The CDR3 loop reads CASHPGTGGVGNTEAFF. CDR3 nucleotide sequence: TGTGCCAGCCATCCGGGGACAGGGGGCGTGGGGAACACTGAAGCTTTCTTT.

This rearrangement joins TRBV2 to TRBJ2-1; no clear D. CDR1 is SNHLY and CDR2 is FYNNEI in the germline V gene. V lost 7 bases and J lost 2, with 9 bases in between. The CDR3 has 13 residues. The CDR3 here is CASMSSPYNEQFF. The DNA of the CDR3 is TGTGCCAGCATGTCTAGTCCCTACAATGAGCAGTTCTTC.

CDR3 loop: CASSYGGRAYNEQFF. The CDR3 DNA sequence: TGTGCCAGCAGTTACGGTGGGCGAGCCTACAATGAGCAGTTCTTC. The rearrangement links TRBV6-5 to TRBJ2-1; no clear D. Germline-derived CDR1 and CDR2 are MNHEY and SVGAGI. The ends were cut back, 2 bases at V and 2 bases at J, with 10 bases in the middle. The CDR3 length is 15 residues.

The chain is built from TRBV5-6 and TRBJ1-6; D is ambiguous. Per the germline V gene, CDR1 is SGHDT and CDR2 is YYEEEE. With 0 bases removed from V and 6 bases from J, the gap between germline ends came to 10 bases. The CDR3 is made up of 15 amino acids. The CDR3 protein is CASSLGQILNSPLHF. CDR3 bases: TGTGCCAGCAGCTTGGGACAAATACTTAATTCACCCCTCCACTTT.

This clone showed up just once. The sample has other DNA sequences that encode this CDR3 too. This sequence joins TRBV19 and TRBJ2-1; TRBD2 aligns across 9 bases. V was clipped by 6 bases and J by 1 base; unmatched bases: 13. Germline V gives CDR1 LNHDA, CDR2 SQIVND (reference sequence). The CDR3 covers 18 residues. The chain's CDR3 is CASSPAGLAPSSYNEQFF. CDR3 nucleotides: TGTGCCAGTAGCCCCGCAGGACTAGCGCCTTCTTCCTACAATGAGCAGTTCTTC.

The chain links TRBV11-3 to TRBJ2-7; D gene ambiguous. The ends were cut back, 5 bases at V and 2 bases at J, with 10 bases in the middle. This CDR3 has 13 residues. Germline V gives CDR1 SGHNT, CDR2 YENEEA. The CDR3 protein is CASSVGPAYEQYF. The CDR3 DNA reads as TGTGCCAGCAGCGTGGGCCCCGCCTACGAGCAGTACTTC.

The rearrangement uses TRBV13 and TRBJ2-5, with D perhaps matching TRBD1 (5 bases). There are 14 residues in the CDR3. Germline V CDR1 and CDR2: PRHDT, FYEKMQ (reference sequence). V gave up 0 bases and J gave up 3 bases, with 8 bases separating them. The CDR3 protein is CASSLGGRKETQYF. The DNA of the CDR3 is TGTGCCAGCAGCTTAGGGGGGCGAAAAGAGACCCAGTACTTC.

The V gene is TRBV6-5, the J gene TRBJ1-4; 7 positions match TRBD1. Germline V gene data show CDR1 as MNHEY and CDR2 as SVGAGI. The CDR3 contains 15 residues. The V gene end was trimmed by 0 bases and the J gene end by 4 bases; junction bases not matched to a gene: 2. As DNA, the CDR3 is TGTGCCAGCAGTTACTCGGGACAGAGTAATGAAAAACTGTTTTTT. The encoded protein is CASSYSGQSNEKLFF.

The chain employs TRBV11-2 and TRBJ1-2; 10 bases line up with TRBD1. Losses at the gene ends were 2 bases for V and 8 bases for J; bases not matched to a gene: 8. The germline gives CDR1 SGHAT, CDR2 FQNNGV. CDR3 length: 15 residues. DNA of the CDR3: TGTGCCAGCAGCTTACTCTCCGGGACAGGGGTGGGCTACACCTTC. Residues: CASSLLSGTGVGYTF.

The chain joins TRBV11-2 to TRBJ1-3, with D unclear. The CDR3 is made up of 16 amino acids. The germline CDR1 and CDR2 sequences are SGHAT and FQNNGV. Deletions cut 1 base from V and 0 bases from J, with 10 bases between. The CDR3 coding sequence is TGTGCCAGCAGCTTAGGCCCCACAGACTCTGGAAACACCATATATTTT. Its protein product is CASSLGPTDSGNTIYF.

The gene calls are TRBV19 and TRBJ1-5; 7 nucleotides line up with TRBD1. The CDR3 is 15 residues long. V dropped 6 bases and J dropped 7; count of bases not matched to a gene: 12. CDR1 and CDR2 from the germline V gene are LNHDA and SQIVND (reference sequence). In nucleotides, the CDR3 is TGTGCCAGTAGAGTTTCAGGGGACAGAGGACAGCCCCAGCATTTT. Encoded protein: CASRVSGDRGQPQHF.